Sequencing of this T cell receptor beta chain was carried out in a study of T cell responses to AZD1222 COVID-19 vaccine. Study observations and caveats: CD4 TCRs linked to vaccination spanned spike, dominating at 160-218 and 743-854. Targets within unmutated variant regions were reportedly found for nearly half of spike-specific TCRs. Baseline seropositives among AZD1222 recipients totaled only 6 or 7. The sample set comprised mostly white British donors with more females, and clonal diversity was possibly underestimated.

This clone was detected only once. Its antigen is currently unknown. Method: immunoSEQ multiplex PCR; TCRdb's copy keeps in-frame clones and lacks some. Of 140,000 to 150,000 clones in the sample, about 92% are singletons; the top ten hold about 12%. With 0 bases clipped from V and 2 bases from J, the junction kept 7 bases outside the gene matches. The CDR3 is 16 amino acids. Germline V gene lookup returns CDR1 MGHDK and CDR2 SYGVNS. Source: peripheral blood, taken after recovery from COVID-19. The V and J genes are TRBV25-1 and TRBJ2-7; 7 bases fit TRBD2. The sequence was collected from an adult who had recovered from COVID-19. CDR3 DNA sequence: TGTGCCAGCAGTGAATATGGGGTGGGGACTACCTACGAGCAGTACTTC. Translating gives CASSEYGVGTTYEQYF.